Shown below are 12 T cell receptor beta chains from a single sample sequenced in a study of CD8+ T cells in alopecia areata. After isolation, RNA underwent reverse transcription to generate cDNA as the sequencing template. Profiling relied on immunoSEQ multiplex PCR, and the TCRdb table lists in-frame clones only, not all of them. This sample has approximately 150,000 clones, with 55% found just once. What was sequenced was CD4+ T cells sorted from blood. Receptors originate from a human donor in good health.

The chain uses TRBV10-3 and TRBJ2-2; D uncertain. From germline, CDR1 is ENHRY and CDR2 SYGVKD. V was clipped by 3 bases and J by 4 bases, with 12 bases between them. The CDR3 runs 15 residues. CDR3: CAISDMLISTGELFF. The CDR3 DNA reads as TGTGCCATCAGTGACATGCTTATTAGCACCGGGGAGCTGTTTTTT.

The DNA for the CDR3 is TGCAGCGTCGCGGTCGGGGGGAAGACTGAAGCTTTCTTT. Translation gives CSVAVGGKTEAFF. The chain recombines TRBV29-1 with TRBJ1-1; D might be TRBD1 (5 bases). With 6 bases removed from V and 5 bases from J, the gap between germline ends came to 16 bases. CDR1 and CDR2 (germline): SQVTM, ANQGSEA. This CDR3 has 13 residues.

This clone was seen just once. The chain has TRBV28 and TRBJ2-7; a possible D gene is TRBD1 (6 bases). Trimming took 5 bases from V and 5 from J, leaving 22 bases between them. CDR3 size: 16 residues. Looked up from germline, CDR1 is MDHEN and CDR2 is SYDVKM. The CDR3 loop is CASSLYTGSGSNEQYF. The CDR3 DNA reads as TGTGCCAGCAGTCTCTACACAGGGTCAGGCTCTAACGAGCAGTACTTC.

This chain links TRBV18 with TRBJ2-5; tentative D call: TRBD1 (5 bases). CDR3 length: 17 amino acids. CDR1 KGHSH and CDR2 LQKENI come from the germline V gene. V lost 0 bases to trimming and J lost 6 bases, with 20 bases between them. The DNA for the CDR3 is TGTGCCAGCTCACCACCGGTCGACAGCGTTCGCAGGCAGACCCAGTACTTC. It yields the protein CASSPPVDSVRRQTQYF.

This clone appeared a few times. The genes are TRBV6-6 and TRBJ2-7; TRBD2 aligns across 10 bases. The trim removed 0 bases at V and 6 bases at J, leaving 5 bases unmatched. Germline CDR1 reads MNHNY; CDR2 reads SVGAGI (reference sequence). The CDR3 runs 15 residues. This CDR3 is CASSYSASGSGEQYF. The CDR3 region has the DNA TGTGCCAGCAGTTACTCAGCTAGCGGGAGTGGCGAGCAGTACTTC.

This clone was picked up a small number of times. V usage is TRBV29-1 and J usage is TRBJ2-1; D may match TRBD1 or TRBD2 (5 bases each). The CDR3 loop spans 14 amino acids. The germline gives CDR1 SQVTM, CDR2 ANQGSEA. V was trimmed by 6 bases and J by 2 bases, leaving 14 bases between them. The CDR3 DNA reads TGCAGCGTCGCCGGGACCAGCACCTACAATGAGCAGTTCTTC. Its translation is CSVAGTSTYNEQFF.

In its sample, this clone was seen a few times. The chain uses TRBV13 and TRBJ2-5; 11 bases are shared with TRBD2. Germline values: CDR1 PRHDT, CDR2 FYEKMQ (reference sequence). The CDR3 is made up of 16 amino acids. V dropped 5 bases and J dropped 1; count of bases not matched to a gene: 6. The CDR3, as DNA: TGTGCCAGCAGCCCATCTGGGACTAGCGGCCAAGAGACCCAGTACTTC. This translates into CASSPSGTSGQETQYF.

The rearrangement uses TRBV2 and TRBJ2-2, with a tentative D call TRBD2 (5 bases). The CDR3 totals 16 residues. Trimming removed 4 bases from V and 2 bases from J, with 14 bases in between. From germline, CDR1 is SNHLY and CDR2 FYNNEI. The CDR3 nucleotides are TGTGCCAGCAGTGCCCGTGGTAGCGTTAACACCGGGGAGCTGTTTTTT. Its translation: CASSARGSVNTGELFF.

The chain couples TRBV7-9 to TRBJ2-6, with D unresolved. The CDR3 extends over 15 amino acids. V lost 5 bases and J 0 bases, leaving 8 bases between the germline ends. In germline, CDR1 is SEHNR, CDR2 FQNEAQ (reference sequence). Here the CDR3 reads CASSIAHSGANVLTF. DNA of the CDR3: TGTGCCAGCAGCATCGCACACTCTGGGGCCAACGTCCTGACTTTC.

The chain carries TRBV10-3 and TRBJ2-3, with D perhaps matching TRBD2 (6 bases). Germline V gene lookup returns CDR1 ENHRY and CDR2 SYGVKD. V was trimmed by 8 bases and J by 1 base, leaving 16 bases between them. CDR3 length: 15 residues. The CDR3 DNA reads as TGTGCCATCGGAGGGGTGTTTCCCCGCACAGATACGCAGTATTTT. Its protein product is CAIGGVFPRTDTQYF.

The V gene is TRBV29-1, the J gene TRBJ1-2, with 9 bases identical to TRBD1. Per germline, CDR1 SQVTM and CDR2 ANQGSEA. The ends lost 5 bases at V and 8 bases at J; junction bases unmatched: 6. CDR3 length equals 12 residues. CDR3 region: CSVRGQGAGYTF. The CDR3 DNA reads TGCAGCGTTCGGGGACAGGGAGCCGGCTACACCTTC.

The chain recombines TRBV6-6 with TRBJ2-1, with TRBD1 as a possible D gene (5 bases). CDR1 MNHNY and CDR2 SVGAGI come from the germline V gene (reference sequence). The CDR3 is 16 residues long. V was clipped by 5 bases and J by 5 bases, with 19 bases between them. CDR3 residues: CASSQDRVGAHNEQFF. Written as DNA, the CDR3 is TGTGCCAGCAGTCAGGACCGGGTTGGGGCACACAATGAGCAGTTCTTC.